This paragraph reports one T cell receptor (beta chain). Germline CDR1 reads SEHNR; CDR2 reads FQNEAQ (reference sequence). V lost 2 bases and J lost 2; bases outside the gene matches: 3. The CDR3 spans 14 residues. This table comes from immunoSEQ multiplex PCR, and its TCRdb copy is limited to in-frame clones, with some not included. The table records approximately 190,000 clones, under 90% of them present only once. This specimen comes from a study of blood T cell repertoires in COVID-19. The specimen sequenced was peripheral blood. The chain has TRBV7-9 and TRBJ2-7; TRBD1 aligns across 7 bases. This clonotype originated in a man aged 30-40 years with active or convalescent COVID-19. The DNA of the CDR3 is TGTGCCAGCAGCTTATCCGACAGGGCCTACGAGCAGTACTTC. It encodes CASSLSDRAYEQYF. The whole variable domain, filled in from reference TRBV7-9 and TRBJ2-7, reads DTGVSQNPRHKITKRGQNVTFRCDPISEHNRLYWYRQTLGQGPEFLTYFQNEAQLEKSRLLSDRFSAERPKGSFSTLEIQRTEQGDSAMYLCASSLSDRAYEQYFGPGTRLTVT.